Each of the 14 T cell receptor beta chains below was sequenced from the same sample in a study of shared clonotypes between healthy human individuals. Profiled with immunoSEQ multiplex PCR; TCRdb holds only in-frame clones, not every one. This sample carries over 400,000 clones, around four fifths of them seen once, and the ten largest clones take more than 10%. Source material: PBMCs. The source of these receptors is a woman between 35 and 50 years old in good health. Some clones in this sample may be carry-over from other donors' samples.

This chain connects TRBV15 to TRBJ2-1; the D gene is possibly TRBD2 (6 bases). The CDR3 extends over 15 amino acids. Per the germline V gene, CDR1 is LNHNV and CDR2 is YYDKDF (reference sequence). Between the trimmed V and J ends, which lost 1 base and 7 bases, there was a span of 14 bases. The CDR3 spells CATSRAPGGSNEQFF. Here the CDR3 DNA reads TGTGCCACCAGCAGAGCCCCTGGGGGGTCGAATGAGCAGTTCTTC. Filled out from reference TRBV15 and TRBJ2-1, the complete variable domain reads DAMVIQNPRYQVTQFGKPVTLSCSQTLNHNVMYWYQQKSSQAPKLLFHYYDKDFNNEADTPDNFQSRRPNTSFCFLDIRSPGLGDTAMYLCATSRAPGGSNEQFFGPGTRLTVL.

The rearrangement links TRBV10-3 to TRBJ2-7; 8 bases are a match to TRBD2. J lost 0 bases, V lost 10 bases, and 11 bases had no gene match. This CDR3 spans 15 amino acids. Germline V gene data show CDR1 as ENHRY and CDR2 as SYGVKD. The DNA for the CDR3 is TGTGCCAGCAGAGAAAGCGGGAGAGTCTCCTACGAGCAGTACTTC. Its translation: CASRESGRVSYEQYF.

The rearrangement uses TRBV9 and TRBJ2-3; TRBD2 matches at 12 bases. Looked up from germline, CDR1 is SGDLS and CDR2 is YYNGEE. J lost 14 bases, V lost 4 bases, and 8 bases had no gene match. CDR3 length: 13 residues. CDR3 sequence: CASSSRLAGVPYF. For the CDR3, the DNA is TGTGCCAGCAGCTCCAGACTAGCGGGAGTCCCGTATTTT.

This chain joins TRBV25-1 and TRBJ2-2, with D possibly being TRBD1 (6 bases). From germline, CDR1 is MGHDK and CDR2 SYGVNS. V was cut by 6 bases and J by 4 bases, with 9 bases left in between. This CDR3 is 13 amino acids long. CDR3 amino acids: CASRIQGTGELFF. The CDR3, as DNA: TGTGCCAGCAGGATACAGGGCACCGGGGAGCTGTTTTTT.

This rearrangement joins TRBV7-8 to TRBJ1-2; 8 nucleotides agree with TRBD1. Trimming took 2 bases from V and 6 from J; bases not matched to a gene: 5. Looked up from germline, CDR1 is SGHVS and CDR2 is FQNEAQ. This CDR3 is 14 amino acids long. The CDR3 coding sequence is TGTGCCAGCAGCTTACGGACAGGGCTGGATGGCTACACCTTC. Encoded protein: CASSLRTGLDGYTF.

The rearrangement links TRBV5-4 to TRBJ1-2, with no clear D. The CDR3 is 12 amino acids. Germline loops: CDR1 SGHNT, CDR2 YYREEE (reference sequence). The V and J ends lost 0 bases and 2 bases respectively, with 2 bases between them. CDR3 bases: TGTGCCAGCAGCTTGGAGAACTATGGCTACACCTTC. Translation: CASSLENYGYTF.

V is TRBV5-4 and J is TRBJ2-5; maybe TRBD1 (5 bases). Trimming left V 0 bases short and J 5 bases short, with 17 bases between. Per the germline V gene, CDR1 is SGHNT and CDR2 is YYREEE (reference sequence). CDR3 size: 16 residues. CDR3 bases: TGTGCCAGCAGCTTGGCCATGAACAGGCCTGGGGAGACCCAGTACTTC. Encoded protein: CASSLAMNRPGETQYF. The variable domain in full, completed from reference TRBV5-4 and TRBJ2-5, reads ETGVTQSPTHLIKTRGQQVTLRCSSQSGHNTVSWYQQALGQGPQFIFQYYREEENGRGNFPPRFSGLQFPNYSSELNVNALELDDSALYLCASSLAMNRPGETQYFGPGTRLLVL.

A few counts support this clone. The gene calls are TRBV15 and TRBJ1-1; D gene unclear. Germline V gives CDR1 LNHNV, CDR2 YYDKDF (reference sequence). Trimming took 8 bases from V and 6 from J, leaving 13 bases between them. The CDR3 length is 12 residues. CDR3 in amino acids: CATGVATAEAFF. As DNA, the CDR3 is TGTGCCACCGGGGTAGCTACAGCTGAAGCTTTCTTT.

This clone turned up a few times. The V and J genes are TRBV15 and TRBJ1-1; TRBD1 agrees at 9 bases. CDR3 length equals 15 residues. Germline values: CDR1 LNHNV, CDR2 YYDKDF (reference sequence). Unmatched junction bases numbered 7, after V lost 3 bases and J lost 5 bases. CDR3 DNA sequence: TGTGCCACCAGCAGGGCCGACAGGGGGAGGACTGAAGCTTTCTTT. It encodes CATSRADRGRTEAFF.

J is TRBJ1-1 and V is TRBV10-3; no reliable D call. This CDR3 has 14 amino acids. V was cut by 6 bases and J by 4 bases, with 15 bases left in between. Germline V gene data show CDR1 as ENHRY and CDR2 as SYGVKD. The CDR3 nucleotides read TGTGCCATCAGCCCCGGAGGGTTGGGCACTGAAGCTTTCTTT. This sequence encodes CAISPGGLGTEAFF.

The chain combines TRBV28 with TRBJ2-7; 7 nucleotides agree with TRBD2. Trimming at V came to 7 bases and at J to 3 bases, leaving 6 bases not matched to a gene. The CDR3 consists of 13 residues. CDR1 is MDHEN, CDR2 SYDVKM, per germline. The CDR3 spells CASTSGVRYEQYF. Written as DNA, the CDR3 is TGTGCCAGCACAAGCGGGGTTCGCTACGAGCAGTACTTC.

This clone came up once. The chain carries TRBV6-1 and TRBJ1-5; 7 nucleotides line up with TRBD1. The length of the CDR3 is 16 residues. Germline-derived CDR1 and CDR2 are MNHNS and SASEGT. V lost 3 bases and J lost 4; bases outside the gene matches: 9. Here the CDR3 DNA reads TGTGCCAGCAGTGACTTCAACAGGGGCGCAAATCAGCCCCAGCATTTT. Protein sequence: CASSDFNRGANQPQHF.

This clone was counted between two and nine times. The CDR3 loop is CASSTSGETQYF. The CDR3 bases are TGTGCCAGTTCAACGTCAGGGGAGACCCAGTACTTC. The rearrangement uses TRBV25-1 and TRBJ2-5, with D perhaps matching TRBD1 (5 bases). The CDR3 has 12 residues. CDR1 MGHDK and CDR2 SYGVNS come from the germline V gene. V gave up 9 bases and J gave up 5 bases, with 13 bases separating them.

The chain is built from TRBV10-2 and TRBJ1-1; D uncertain. CDR3 length: 12 residues. V was clipped by 10 bases and J by 1 base, with 10 bases between them. Germline CDR1 is WSHSY and CDR2 is SAAADI. CDR3 amino acids: CATAIENTEAFF. In DNA form, the CDR3 reads TGCGCCACCGCCATAGAGAACACTGAAGCTTTCTTT.